A selection of T cell receptor beta chains follows, all from one sample in a study of T cells in localized non-small cell lung cancer. TCRdb keeps only in-frame clones here, not all; method: immunoSEQ multiplex PCR. In the table there are about 2,400 clones, about 20% of which are singletons. This specimen consisted of normal lung tissue next to the tumor, obtained before any cancer treatment. The receptors derive from a male donor aged 60 or over with stage I squamous cell lung carcinoma. The CDR3 runs from the conserved cysteine through the conserved F or W. D genes are given only for firm matches. For some rows the clone size is stated as once, few or many, or as a class when expanded; others skip it.

j_call clone_size v_call d_call cdr3_nt cdr3_aa
TRBJ2-7 few TRBV11-3 TRBD1 TGTGCCAGCAGCCTTTCCGGGACAGGGTCCTACGAGCAGTACTTC CASSLSGTGSYEQYF
TRBJ1-2 . TRBV14 . TGTGCCAGCAGCCAATATGGCTACACCTTC CASSQYGYTF
TRBJ2-5 . TRBV11-3 . TGTGCCAGCAGCTTGGCCTCGAGGGGAGAGACCCAGTACTTC CASSLASRGETQYF
TRBJ2-3 . TRBV19 . TGTGCCAGTAACGAGGCCACCACAGATACGCAGTATTTT CASNEATTDTQYF
TRBJ1-2 few TRBV23-1 . TGCGCCAGCAGCTTGCTTAATAACTATGGCTACACCTTC CASSLLNNYGYTF
TRBJ2-7 medium-sized TRBV6-8 . TGTGCCAGCAGCAAGCAGGGTAACGAGCAGTACTTC CASSKQGNEQYF
TRBJ1-1 . TRBV30 . TGTGCCTGGAAAGTGGAGGGTTACACTGAAGCTTTCTTT CAWKVEGYTEAFF
TRBJ1-2 few TRBV6-1 . TGTGCCAGCAGTGAAGCTGACAGCGCTAACTATGGCTACACCTTC CASSEADSANYGYTF
TRBJ1-5 few TRBV6-8 . TGTGCCAGCAGCACCAGGGAAAGCAATAATCAGCCCCAGCATTTT CASSTRESNNQPQHF
TRBJ1-3 . TRBV18 . TGTGCCAGCTCACCAAGAGTCGCAGGGTTTGGAAACACCATATATTTT CASSPRVAGFGNTIYF
TRBJ2-7 . TRBV30 . TGTGCCGCCAAAAGGGCCTACGAGCAGTACTTC CAAKRAYEQYF
TRBJ1-3 . TRBV30 . TGTGCCTGGAATTACAACTCTGGAAACACCATATATTTT CAWNYNSGNTIYF
TRBJ1-4 few TRBV6-8 TRBD1 TGTGCCAGCAGTTACTTCGACAGGGGTAGAGGTGAAAAACTGTTTTTT CASSYFDRGRGEKLFF
TRBJ2-1 few TRBV23-1 . TGCGCCAGCAGCTTGCGCTCCTACAATGAGCAGTTCTTC CASSLRSYNEQFF
TRBJ2-3 . TRBV4-1 TRBD2 TGCGCCAGCAGCCAAGAAGGTCTGAGCGGGAGGGACACGCAGTATTTT CASSQEGLSGRDTQYF
TRBJ2-5 few TRBV6-8 . TGTGCCAGCACATCTGATTCGGGGGTCCAAGAGACCCAGTACTTC CASTSDSGVQETQYF
TRBJ1-2 few TRBV15 TRBD1 TGTGCCACCAGCAGTCACAGGGGGCGCAGGAACTATGGCTACACCTTC CATSSHRGRRNYGYTF
TRBJ2-3 . TRBV11-3 . TGTGCCAGCAGCTTTGGGGAGGTCGGCCTCTGGCATACGCAGTATTTT CASSFGEVGLWHTQYF
TRBJ2-4 . TRBV19 . TGTGCCAGTAGTATAATAGAAGGCGCCAAAAACATTCAGTACTTC CASSIIEGAKNIQYF
TRBJ2-5 . TRBV19 TRBD1 TGTGCCAGTAGTCGGTTAGGGGGCGGAGAGACCCAGTACTTC CASSRLGGGETQYF
TRBJ2-2 . TRBV11-3 TRBD1 TGTGCCAGCAGACCTCCGGGACAGGGGGTTACCGGGGAGCTGTTTTTT CASRPPGQGVTGELFF
TRBJ2-3 medium-sized TRBV11-3 TRBD2 TGTGCCAGCAGCTTGGGGCGGGGGGTCACAGATACGCAGTATTTT CASSLGRGVTDTQYF
TRBJ1-3 . TRBV25-1 . TGTGCCAGCGCCGTGGGGGGGCAGGGAAACACCATATATTTT CASAVGGQGNTIYF
TRBJ2-3 few TRBV6-7 . TGTGCCAGCACCAACCCTGGGGCCCACGACACAGATACGCAGTATTTT CASTNPGAHDTDTQYF
TRBJ1-5 . TRBV19 . TGTGCCAGTAGTCTCCGGCTCAGTCAGCCCCAGCATTTT CASSLRLSQPQHF
TRBJ1-1 medium-sized TRBV19 TRBD1 TGTGCCAGTAGGTATGACAGGGTAAACACTGAAGCTTTCTTT CASRYDRVNTEAFF
TRBJ2-3 few TRBV9 TRBD1 TGTGCCAGCAGCCCGAACGGAGACAGGGGGCGGTATTTT CASSPNGDRGRYF